This T cell receptor beta chain was profiled in a study of blood T cell repertoires in COVID-19. Study-wide context: Some COVID-19 samples were acute and others convalescent; all came from the United States, Italy and Spain.

Using immunoSEQ multiplex PCR, the repertoire was profiled, and TCRdb retains in-frame clones only, with some absent. The sample records approximately 380,000 clones, more than 70% being singletons. Germline CDR1 is LGHDT and CDR2 is YNNKEL (reference sequence). Trimming stripped 1 base from V and 0 bases from J, with 9 bases between. There are 16 residues in the CDR3. Clinical history as reported by participants underpinned cohort assignment. Recovered status applied to Cohort 3 donors who had two consecutive negative PCRs. It also applied to those with clearance or with symptom resolution. J is TRBJ1-4 and V is TRBV3-1 (or the pseudogene TRBV3-2), with unresolved D. The sample consisted of PBMCs or T cells enriched from blood (not recorded which). The sequence was obtained from a woman under 30 who had recovered from COVID-19. The CDR3 nucleotides are TGTGCCAGCAGCCAAGTGGGTGGGCCAACTAATGAAAAACTGTTTTTT. Translating it yields CASSQVGGPTNEKLFF.